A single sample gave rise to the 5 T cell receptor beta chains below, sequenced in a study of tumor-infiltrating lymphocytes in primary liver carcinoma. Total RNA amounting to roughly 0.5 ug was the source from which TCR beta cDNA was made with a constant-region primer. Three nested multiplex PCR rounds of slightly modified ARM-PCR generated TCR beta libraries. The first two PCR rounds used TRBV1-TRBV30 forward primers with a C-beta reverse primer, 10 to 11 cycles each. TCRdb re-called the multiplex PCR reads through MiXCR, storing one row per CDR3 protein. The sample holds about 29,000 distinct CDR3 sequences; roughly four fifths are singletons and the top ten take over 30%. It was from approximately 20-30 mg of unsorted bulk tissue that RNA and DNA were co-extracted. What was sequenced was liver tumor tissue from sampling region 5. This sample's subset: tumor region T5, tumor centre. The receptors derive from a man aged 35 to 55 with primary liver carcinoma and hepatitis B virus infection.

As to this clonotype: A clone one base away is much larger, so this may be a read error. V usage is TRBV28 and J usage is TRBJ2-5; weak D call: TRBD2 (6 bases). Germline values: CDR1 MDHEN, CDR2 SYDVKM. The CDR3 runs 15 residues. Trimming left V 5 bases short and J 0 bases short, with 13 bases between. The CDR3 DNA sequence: TGTGCCAGCAGTCCGGGAGCAGGGTACCAAGAGACCCAGTACTTC. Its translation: CASSPGAGYQETQYF.

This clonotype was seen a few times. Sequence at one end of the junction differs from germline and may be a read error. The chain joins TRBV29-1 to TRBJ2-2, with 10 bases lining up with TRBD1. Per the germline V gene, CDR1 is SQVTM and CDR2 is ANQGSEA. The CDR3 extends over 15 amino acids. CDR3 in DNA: TGTAGCGTTAAAGACGGGACAGGGGACACCGGGGAGCTGTTTTTT. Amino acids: CSVKDGTGDTGELFF.

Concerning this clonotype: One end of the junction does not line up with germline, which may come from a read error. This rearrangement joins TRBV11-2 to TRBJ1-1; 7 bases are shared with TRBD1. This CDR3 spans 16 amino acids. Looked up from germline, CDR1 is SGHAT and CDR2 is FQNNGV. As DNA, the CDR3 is TGCGTCAGCAGCTTAGGGGGCGAGGGCCGGGGACCTGAAGTTTTCTTT. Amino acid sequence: CVSSLGGEGRGPEVFF.

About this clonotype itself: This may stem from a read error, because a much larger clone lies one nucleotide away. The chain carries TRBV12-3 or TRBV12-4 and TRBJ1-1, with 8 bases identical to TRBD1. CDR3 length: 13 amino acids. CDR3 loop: CASNRGTSYEAFF. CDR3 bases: TGTGCAAGCAACAGGGGGACGTCTTATGAAGCTTTCTTT.

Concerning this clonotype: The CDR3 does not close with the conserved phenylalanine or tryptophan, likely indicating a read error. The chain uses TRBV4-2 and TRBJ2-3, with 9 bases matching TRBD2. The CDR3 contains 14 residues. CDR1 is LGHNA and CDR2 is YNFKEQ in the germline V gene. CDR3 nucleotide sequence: TGTGCTAGCAGCCAAGAGACTAGCGGAGATACGCAGTATTAT. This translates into CASSQETSGDTQYY.